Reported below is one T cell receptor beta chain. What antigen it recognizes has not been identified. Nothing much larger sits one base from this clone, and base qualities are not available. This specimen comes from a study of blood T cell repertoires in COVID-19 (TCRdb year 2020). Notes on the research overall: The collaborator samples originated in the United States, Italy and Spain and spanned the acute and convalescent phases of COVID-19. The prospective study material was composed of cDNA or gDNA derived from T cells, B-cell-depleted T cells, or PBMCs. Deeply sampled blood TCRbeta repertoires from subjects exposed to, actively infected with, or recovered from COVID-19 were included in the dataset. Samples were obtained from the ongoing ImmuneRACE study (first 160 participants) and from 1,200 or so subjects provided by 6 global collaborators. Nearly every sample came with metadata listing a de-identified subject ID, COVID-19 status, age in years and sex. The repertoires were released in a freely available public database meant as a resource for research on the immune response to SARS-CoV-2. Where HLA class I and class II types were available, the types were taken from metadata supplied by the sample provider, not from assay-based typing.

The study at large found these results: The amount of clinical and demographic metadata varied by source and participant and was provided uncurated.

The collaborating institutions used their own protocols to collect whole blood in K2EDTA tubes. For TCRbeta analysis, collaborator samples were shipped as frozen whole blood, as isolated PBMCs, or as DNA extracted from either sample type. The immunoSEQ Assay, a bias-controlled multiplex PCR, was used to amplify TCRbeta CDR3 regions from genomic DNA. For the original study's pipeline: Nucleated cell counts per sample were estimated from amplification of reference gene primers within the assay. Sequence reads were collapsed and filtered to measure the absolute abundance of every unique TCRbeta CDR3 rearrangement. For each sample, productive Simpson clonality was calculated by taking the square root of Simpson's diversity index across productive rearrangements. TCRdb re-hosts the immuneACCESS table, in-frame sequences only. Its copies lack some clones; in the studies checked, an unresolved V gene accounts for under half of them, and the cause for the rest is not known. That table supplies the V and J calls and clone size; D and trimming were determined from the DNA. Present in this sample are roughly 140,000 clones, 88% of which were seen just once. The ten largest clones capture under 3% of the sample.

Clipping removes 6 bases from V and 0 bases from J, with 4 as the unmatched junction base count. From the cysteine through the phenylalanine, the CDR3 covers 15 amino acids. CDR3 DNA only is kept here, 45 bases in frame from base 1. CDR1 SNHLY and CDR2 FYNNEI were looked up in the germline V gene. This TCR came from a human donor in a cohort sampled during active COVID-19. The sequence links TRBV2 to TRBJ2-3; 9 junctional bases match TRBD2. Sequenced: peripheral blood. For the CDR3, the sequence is CASSLAGASTDTQYF. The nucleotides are TGTGCCAGCAGCTTAGCGGGGGCCAGCACAGATACGCAGTATTTT. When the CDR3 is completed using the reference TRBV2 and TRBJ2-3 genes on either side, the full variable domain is EPEVTQTPSHQVTQMGQEVILRCVPISNHLYFYWYRQILGQKVEFLVSFYNNEISEKSEIFDDQFSVERPDGSNFTLKIRSTKLEDSAMYFCASSLAGASTDTQYFGPGTRLTVL.